Listed here are 27 T cell receptor beta chains from one sample, sequenced in a study of early T cells in non-severe SARS-CoV-2 infection. Each CDR3 protein is one row after TCRdb ran MiXCR on the 5' RACE reads. The sample carries nearly 80,000 distinct CDR3 sequences, roughly 13% recorded once. Source material: whole blood. These TCRs come from an adult who was a healthcare worker with PCR-confirmed SARS-CoV-2 infection or an uninfected control (not recorded which).

There are a few counts of this clonotype. The rearrangement links TRBV18 to TRBJ2-6; D not certain. This CDR3 spans 13 amino acids. Germline lookup yields CDR1 KGHSH and CDR2 LQKENI. Trimming took 0 bases from V and 3 from J, leaving 0 bases between them. The CDR3 is CASSPPGANVLTF. As DNA, the CDR3 is TGTGCCAGCTCACCACCTGGGGCCAACGTCCTGACTTTC.

This clonotype showed up many times. The chain links TRBV12-3 or TRBV12-4 to TRBJ1-5; no definite D call. V was trimmed by 2 bases and J by 6 bases, leaving 5 bases between them. The CDR3 loop spans 12 amino acids. CDR3 loop: CASSLRFQPQHF. CDR3 nucleotides: TGTGCCAGCAGTTTAAGGTTTCAGCCCCAGCATTTT.

This clonotype appeared a few times. The J gene is TRBJ1-3, the V gene TRBV4-2, with D possibly being TRBD1 (6 bases). In germline, CDR1 is LGHNA, CDR2 YNFKEQ. The V and J ends lost 1 base and 6 bases respectively, with 16 bases between them. There are 16 residues in the CDR3. The CDR3 nucleotides read TGTGCCAGCAGCCAAGGTACAGGGATAGCTGAAAACACCATATATTTT. Its translation is CASSQGTGIAENTIYF.

A single count supports this clonotype. This chain links TRBV28 with TRBJ2-7, with 7 bases aligning to TRBD2. The ends lost 3 bases at V and 2 bases at J; junction bases unmatched: 7. The CDR3 runs to 15 residues. Germline loops: CDR1 MDHEN, CDR2 SYDVKM. CDR3 coding DNA: TGTGCCAGCAGTTTTATGTCTAGCGGAGCCTACGAGCAGTACTTC. It is translated as CASSFMSSGAYEQYF.

The rearrangement joins TRBV6-2 or TRBV6-3 to TRBJ2-1, with TRBD2 identical over 13 bases. CDR1 MNHEY and CDR2 SVGEGT come from the germline V gene. The V segment lost 0 bases and the J segment 7 bases; nucleotides outside the gene matches: 3. This CDR3 contains 16 residues. CDR3 in amino acids: CASSYSRLAGGNEQFF. DNA of the CDR3: TGTGCCAGCAGTTACTCTAGACTAGCGGGGGGAAATGAGCAGTTCTTC.

This clonotype was picked up many times. The CDR3 DNA sequence: TGTGCCAGCAGCCTACTTGGAGGGAAGGGCCAGGCCTTCTACGAGCAGTACTTC. It translates to CASSLLGGKGQAFYEQYF. The chain recombines TRBV7-9 with TRBJ2-7, with TRBD2 as a possible D gene (6 bases). The CDR3 length is 18 residues. CDR1 and CDR2 (germline): SEHNR, FQNEAQ (reference sequence). Between the trimmed V and J ends, which lost 5 bases and 3 bases, there was a span of 26 bases.

This chain connects TRBV12-3 or TRBV12-4 to TRBJ1-2, with 9 nucleotides matching TRBD1. CDR3 length: 16 amino acids. V gave up 4 bases and J gave up 8 bases; unmatched junction bases: 14. CDR3 DNA sequence: TGTGCCAGCAGTTCCTCCGGTCTACAGGGGGCTGACGGCTACACCTTC. Residues: CASSSSGLQGADGYTF.

This clonotype has ten or more counts. The V call is TRBV11-2, the J call TRBJ2-3, with 10 bases that match TRBD1. Unmatched junction bases numbered 3, after V lost 4 bases and J lost 2 bases. The V gene's germline CDR1 is SGHAT and CDR2 FQNNGV. CDR3 length: 15 residues. Here the CDR3 reads CASSWDRGFTDTQYF. In DNA, the CDR3 is TGTGCCAGCAGCTGGGACAGGGGCTTCACAGATACGCAGTATTTT. Combining the CDR3 with reference TRBV11-2 and TRBJ2-3 gives the whole variable domain EAGVAQSPRYKIIEKRQSVAFWCNPISGHATLYWYQQILGQGPKLLIQFQNNGVVDDSQLPKDRFSAERLKGVDSTLKIQPAKLEDSAVYLCASSWDRGFTDTQYFGPGTRLTVL.

This clonotype has only a few counts. The genes are TRBV6-5 and TRBJ2-3; TRBD2 might be the D (6 bases). Deletions cut 5 bases from V and 2 bases from J, with 14 bases between. The germline gives CDR1 MNHEY, CDR2 SVGAGI. CDR3 length equals 15 residues. The CDR3 here is CASSLVLANTDTQYF. CDR3 in DNA: TGTGCCAGCAGTCTGGTACTAGCTAACACAGATACGCAGTATTTT.

This clonotype has a count of ten or more. The chain combines TRBV11-2 with TRBJ2-1; D tentatively fits TRBD1 or TRBD2 (6 bases each). The ends were cut back, 2 bases at V and 7 bases at J, with 9 bases in the middle. CDR1 and CDR2 (germline): SGHAT, FQNNGV. This CDR3 has 13 amino acids. The chain's CDR3 is CASSLTGANEQFF. The CDR3 nucleotides are TGTGCCAGCAGCTTAACGGGGGCTAATGAGCAGTTCTTC.

The table lists this clonotype with many counts. The chain joins TRBV7-9 to TRBJ1-4, with D unclear. Looked up from germline, CDR1 is SEHNR and CDR2 is FQNEAQ (reference sequence). V was shortened by 1 base and J by 3 bases, with 9 bases between the two germline ends. The CDR3 contains 15 residues. CDR3 sequence reads: CASSLVLAANEKLFF. CDR3 bases: TGTGCCAGCAGCTTAGTTCTGGCAGCTAATGAAAAACTGTTTTTT.

This clonotype has ten or more counts. Here the CDR3 DNA reads TGTGCCAGCAGCCCGACAGGGGCTAACTATGGCTACACCTTC. Its translation: CASSPTGANYGYTF. The chain is built from TRBV7-2 and TRBJ1-2; 8 bases align to TRBD1. Germline loops: CDR1 SGHTA, CDR2 FQGNSA. V gave up 5 bases and J gave up 0 bases; unmatched junction bases: 2. The CDR3 runs 14 residues. Together with reference TRBV7-2 and TRBJ1-2, the CDR3 gives the full variable domain: GAGVSQSPSNKVTEKGKDVELRCDPISGHTALYWYRQSLGQGLEFLIYFQGNSAPDKSGLPSDRFSAERTGGSVSTLTIQRTQQEDSAVYLCASSPTGANYGYTFGSGTRLTVV.

This clonotype was seen at least ten times. This chain connects TRBV28 to TRBJ2-1, with 7 bases lining up with TRBD2. After removal of 5 bases from V and 4 bases from J, the junction contained 2 bases not matched to a gene. This CDR3 contains 13 residues. Germline-derived CDR1 and CDR2 are MDHEN and SYDVKM. CDR3 loop: CASSASGYNEQFF. CDR3 DNA: TGTGCCAGCAGTGCTAGCGGATACAATGAGCAGTTCTTC.

The chain is built from TRBV20-1 and TRBJ1-3; TRBD1 is a possible D gene (5 bases). Per the germline V gene, CDR1 is DFQATT and CDR2 is SNEGSKA (reference sequence). CDR3 size: 14 residues. V lost 1 base, J lost 7 bases, and 14 bases lay in between. The CDR3 sequence: CSARVPGRWNTIYF. CDR3 bases: TGCAGTGCTAGAGTCCCAGGGAGATGGAACACCATATATTTT.

This sequence joins TRBV28 and TRBJ2-7, with D perhaps TRBD1 or TRBD2 (5 bases each). The ends were cut back, 5 bases at V and 5 bases at J, with 31 bases in the middle. The CDR3 runs to 19 residues. The germline V gene has CDR1 MDHEN and CDR2 SYDVKM. Written as DNA, the CDR3 is TGTGCCAGCAGTCCTACCTCGGGACCCAGACGCCTAACTTTCCACGAGCAGTACTTC. It specifies CASSPTSGPRRLTFHEQYF.

This clonotype was counted many times. The rearrangement links TRBV12-3 or TRBV12-4 to TRBJ1-1, with D unclear. The CDR3 extends over 11 amino acids. V was pared by 6 bases and J by 11 bases, with 13 bases between. The chain's CDR3 is CASSPILPAFF. The CDR3 DNA follows: TGTGCCAGCAGCCCCATTCTTCCGGCTTTCTTT.

V gene TRBV27 combines with J gene TRBJ2-7; D not resolved. V dropped 6 bases and J dropped 2 bases, with 11 bases sitting between them. The CDR3 runs to 13 residues. Germline-derived CDR1 and CDR2 are MNHEY and SMNVEV (reference sequence). The chain's CDR3 is CASRTLEAYEQYF. The DNA for the CDR3 is TGTGCCAGCAGAACTCTTGAGGCCTACGAGCAGTACTTC.

Details on this clonotype: A read error may be the cause here, since a much bigger clone is one base away. This is likely a read error, given that the CDR3 carries no conserved phenylalanine or tryptophan at its end. This chain links TRBV27 with TRBJ2-1, with D perhaps TRBD2 (5 bases). V lost 3 bases and J lost 8, with 14 bases in between. CDR1 is MNHEY, CDR2 SMNVEV, per germline (reference sequence). This CDR3 has 14 amino acids. DNA of the CDR3: TGTGCCAGCAGTTTCTCTTTTTCGGGGTATGAGCAGTTCTAC. It is translated as CASSFSFSGYEQFY.

The V gene is TRBV29-1, the J gene TRBJ2-2; 12 bases are shared with TRBD2. The germline CDR1 and CDR2 sequences are SQVTM and ANQGSEA. This CDR3 has 16 residues. V was pared by 2 bases and J by 1 base, with 2 bases of the junction left unmatched. The CDR3 sequence is CSVETSGGMNTGELFF. The CDR3 nucleotides read TGCAGCGTTGAAACTAGCGGGGGGATGAACACCGGGGAGCTGTTTTTT.

This clonotype was counted at least ten times. The chain recombines TRBV11-2 with TRBJ2-3; 8 bases align to TRBD1. V gave up 3 bases and J gave up 2 bases; unmatched junction bases: 7. The germline V gene has CDR1 SGHAT and CDR2 FQNNGV. The CDR3 runs to 16 residues. CDR3 coding DNA: TGTGCCAGCAGCTTGGCAGGGGGCTCCCTCACAGATACGCAGTATTTT. As protein: CASSLAGGSLTDTQYF.

The chain joins TRBV7-9 to TRBJ2-1; 7 nucleotides align to TRBD2. Trimming removed 4 bases from V and 1 base from J; junction bases left unmatched: 7. The V gene's germline CDR1 is SEHNR and CDR2 FQNEAQ (reference sequence). The CDR3 covers 16 residues. CDR3 sequence: CASSSGLPNSYNEQFF. The CDR3 nucleotides read TGTGCCAGCAGCTCGGGACTACCGAATTCCTACAATGAGCAGTTCTTC.

This clonotype was counted ten times or more. The rearrangement uses TRBV7-2 and TRBJ2-7; tentative D call: TRBD1 (6 bases). The germline CDR1 and CDR2 sequences are SGHTA and FQGNSA. Trimming shortened V by 2 bases and J by 5 bases, and 13 bases separated the two germline ends. This CDR3 spans 14 amino acids. CDR3 in DNA: TGTGCCAGCAGCTTACCCGCCAGGGGCCACGAGCAGTACTTC. Translating it yields CASSLPARGHEQYF.

The V and J genes are TRBV19 and TRBJ1-2; D is undetermined. V was trimmed by 7 bases and J by 0 bases, leaving 18 bases between them. The length of the CDR3 is 16 residues. Germline V gene lookup returns CDR1 LNHDA and CDR2 SQIVND (reference sequence). The CDR3 sequence: CASTRLGRSPNYGYTF. DNA for the CDR3: TGTGCCAGTACCAGATTGGGAAGGAGCCCTAACTATGGCTACACCTTC.

There are many counts of this clonotype. The rearrangement links TRBV12-3 or TRBV12-4 to TRBJ2-5, with D perhaps matching TRBD1 or TRBD2 (6 bases each). The CDR3 length is 13 residues. Deletions cut 5 bases from V and 7 bases from J, with 14 bases between. In nucleotides, the CDR3 is TGTGCCAGCAGTCCGGGGGCCCCGGCGACCCAGTACTTC. As protein: CASSPGAPATQYF.

This clonotype was counted many times. V is TRBV12-3 or TRBV12-4 and J is TRBJ2-1; 7 bases fit TRBD2. This CDR3 is 14 amino acids long. V trimming: 6 bases; J trimming: 4 bases; junction bases outside the gene matches: 6. The chain's CDR3 is CASSRAGSYNEQFF. In DNA form, the CDR3 reads TGTGCCAGCAGCAGAGCGGGATCTTACAATGAGCAGTTCTTC.

This sequence joins TRBV4-3 and TRBJ1-4; D remains unclear. Germline values: CDR1 LGHNA, CDR2 YSLEER. The V gene lost 0 bases and the J gene lost 11 bases, with 7 bases spanning the gap. The CDR3 extends over 12 amino acids. CDR3 loop: CASSQEGRKLFF. In DNA form, the CDR3 reads TGCGCCAGCAGCCAAGAAGGCAGGAAACTGTTTTTT.

The gene calls are TRBV15 and TRBJ2-3; maybe TRBD2 (5 bases). The germline CDR1 and CDR2 sequences are LNHNV and YYDKDF (reference sequence). The CDR3 length is 16 residues. V dropped 3 bases and J dropped 0 bases, with 13 bases sitting between them. The CDR3: CATSRENPGSTDTQYF. CDR3 DNA sequence: TGTGCCACCAGCAGGGAAAACCCGGGGAGCACAGATACGCAGTATTTT.